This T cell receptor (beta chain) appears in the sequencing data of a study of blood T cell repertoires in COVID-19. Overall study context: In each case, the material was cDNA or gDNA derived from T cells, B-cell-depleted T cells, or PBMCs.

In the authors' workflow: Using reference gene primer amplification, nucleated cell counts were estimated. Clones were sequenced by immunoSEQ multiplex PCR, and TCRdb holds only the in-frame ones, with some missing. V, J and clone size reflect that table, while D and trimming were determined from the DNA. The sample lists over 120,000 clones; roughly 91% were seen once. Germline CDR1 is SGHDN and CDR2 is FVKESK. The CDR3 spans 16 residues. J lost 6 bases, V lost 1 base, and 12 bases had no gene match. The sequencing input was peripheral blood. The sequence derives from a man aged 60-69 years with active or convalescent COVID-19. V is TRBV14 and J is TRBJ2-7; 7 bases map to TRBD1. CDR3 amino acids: CASSQGSTGSFGEQYF. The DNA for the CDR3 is TGTGCCAGCAGCCAAGGGTCGACAGGGAGTTTTGGCGAGCAGTACTTC.